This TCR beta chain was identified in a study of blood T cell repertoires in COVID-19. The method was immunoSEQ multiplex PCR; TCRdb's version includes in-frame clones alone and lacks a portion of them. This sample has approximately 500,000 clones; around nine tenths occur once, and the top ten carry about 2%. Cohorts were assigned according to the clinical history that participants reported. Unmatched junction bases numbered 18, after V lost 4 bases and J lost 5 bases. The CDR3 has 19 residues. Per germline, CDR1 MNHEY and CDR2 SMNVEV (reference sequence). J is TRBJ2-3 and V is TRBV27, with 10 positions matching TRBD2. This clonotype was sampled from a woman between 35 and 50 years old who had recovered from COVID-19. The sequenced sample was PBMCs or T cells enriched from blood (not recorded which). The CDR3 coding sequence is TGTGCCAGCAGTTCACTCACCTCCGGGACTAGCGTCATAGGAGATACGCAGTATTTT. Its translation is CASSSLTSGTSVIGDTQYF.